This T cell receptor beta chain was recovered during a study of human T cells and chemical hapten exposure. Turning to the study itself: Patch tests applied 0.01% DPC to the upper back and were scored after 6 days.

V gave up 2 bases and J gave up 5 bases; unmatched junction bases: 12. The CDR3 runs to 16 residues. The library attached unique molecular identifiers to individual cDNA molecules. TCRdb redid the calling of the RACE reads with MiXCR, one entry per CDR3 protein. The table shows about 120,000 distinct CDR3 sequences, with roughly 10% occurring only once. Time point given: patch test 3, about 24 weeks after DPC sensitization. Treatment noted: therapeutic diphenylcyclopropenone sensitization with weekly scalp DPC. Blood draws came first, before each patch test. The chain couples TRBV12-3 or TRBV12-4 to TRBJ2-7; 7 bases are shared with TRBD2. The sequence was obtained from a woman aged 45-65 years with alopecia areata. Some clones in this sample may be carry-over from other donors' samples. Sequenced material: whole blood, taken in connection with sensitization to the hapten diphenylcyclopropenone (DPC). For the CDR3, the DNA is TGTGCCAGCAGTTTAACTATGACGGGACTATCGAACGAGCAGTACTTC. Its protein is CASSLTMTGLSNEQYF.